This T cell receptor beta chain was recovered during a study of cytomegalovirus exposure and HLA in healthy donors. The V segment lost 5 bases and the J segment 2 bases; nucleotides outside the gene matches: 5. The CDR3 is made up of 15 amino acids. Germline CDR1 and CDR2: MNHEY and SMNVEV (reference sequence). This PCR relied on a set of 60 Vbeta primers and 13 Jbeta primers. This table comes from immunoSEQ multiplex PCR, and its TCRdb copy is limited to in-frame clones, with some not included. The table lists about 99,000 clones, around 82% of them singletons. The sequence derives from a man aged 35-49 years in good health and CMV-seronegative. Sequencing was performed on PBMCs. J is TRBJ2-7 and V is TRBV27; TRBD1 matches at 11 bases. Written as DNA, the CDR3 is TGTGCCAGCAGTCCGAGGACAGGGGGCACCTACGAGCAGTACTTC. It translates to CASSPRTGGTYEQYF.